This T cell receptor (beta chain) was profiled in a study of cytomegalovirus exposure and HLA in healthy donors. General study findings and limits: The authors confirmed in vitro that a few CMV-associated chains were specific for CMV antigens. In a later analysis, a genetic analysis reported fewer productive-TCR N-insertions in an Asian-associated ancestry cluster than the cohort average. Per a later analysis, HLA-associated TCR beta chains showed more clonal expansion than other, equally common TCR beta chains. The authors later linked a missense DCLRE1C variant to TCR beta V- and J-gene trimming.

Primers for the PCR totalled 60 Vbeta and 13 Jbeta. Assay used: immunoSEQ multiplex PCR; TCRdb lists only in-frame clones, some missing. The data contain some 70,000 clones, 65% to 85% of them singletons. To note about this clone: Its specificity is unknown.

Trimming stripped 1 base from V and 2 bases from J, with 21 bases between. The CDR3 runs 18 residues. Germline CDR1 is MDHEN and CDR2 is SYDVKM. This sequence was found in a woman in her 50s in good health and CMV-seronegative. The sample comprised PBMCs. The chain links TRBV28 to TRBJ2-7; a possible D gene is TRBD1 (6 bases). CDR3 sequence (DNA): TGTGCCAGCAGTTTATATAAGAGGGACATCTTAGGGACCTACGAGCAGTACTTC. Protein product: CASSLYKRDILGTYEQYF.